The rows below give T cell receptor beta chains drawn from one sample of a study of CD8+ T cells in alopecia areata. Some clones are missing from TCRdb's copy, which holds only in-frame ones; the method was immunoSEQ multiplex PCR. This sample has 150,000 to 200,000 clones, with just over 65% found just once. Specimen: CD8+ T cells sorted from blood, collected at week 0. Source of these receptors: a human donor with alopecia areata. CDR3s include the opening cysteine and the closing phenylalanine or tryptophan. The order of the fields is V gene, D gene, J gene, clone size, CDR3 DNA, CDR3 protein. A D gene is named only where the DNA matches it firmly. Size tells how often a clone was seen (once, few, many) or the class of an expanded clone, and some rows leave it out.

TRBV30	NA	TRBJ2-7	NA	TGTGCCTGGAGTGACAGGGTTAGTGACTTCCCCCCCTACGAGCAGTACTTC	CAWSDRVSDFPPYEQYF
TRBV5-6	NA	TRBJ2-7	NA	TGTGCCAGCAGCTTAGGTCACTACGAGCAGTACTTC	CASSLGHYEQYF
TRBV25-1	NA	TRBJ1-1	NA	TGTGCCAGCAGCCCGGGGCTGGGAGTGAACACTGAAGCTTTCTTT	CASSPGLGVNTEAFF
TRBV4-1	TRBD1	TRBJ1-2	NA	TGCGCCAGCAGCCAATTCTCGGACAGGGGCTATGGCTACACCTTC	CASSQFSDRGYGYTF
TRBV6-6	NA	TRBJ1-4	NA	TGTGCCAGCAGTCACGACAGACGTAATGAAAAACTGTTTTTT	CASSHDRRNEKLFF
TRBV29-1	NA	TRBJ1-1	NA	TGCAGCGTTCCCACACGGAACACTGAAGCTTTCTTT	CSVPTRNTEAFF
TRBV20-1	TRBD1	TRBJ1-1	NA	TGCAGTGTCCCGACAGGGTCTGAAGCTTTCTTT	CSVPTGSEAFF
TRBV5-1	TRBD1	TRBJ2-1	NA	TGCGCCAGCAGCTTGTCAGGGACAGGGGGCGATGAGCAGTTCTTC	CASSLSGTGGDEQFF
TRBV6-5	NA	TRBJ2-5	NA	TGTGCCAGCAGGCTACTCTCCCGAACGGAGACCCAGTACTTC	CASRLLSRTETQYF
TRBV13	NA	TRBJ2-7	NA	TGTGCCAGCAGCTTGGGACGGGGGCCCGAGCAGTACTTC	CASSLGRGPEQYF
TRBV6-5	NA	TRBJ1-2	NA	TGTGCCAGCAGCCCGACCCTGACAGCTAACTATGGCTACACCTTC	CASSPTLTANYGYTF
TRBV11-2	NA	TRBJ2-5	NA	TGTGCCAGCAGCACGGAATGGGTACAAGAGACCCAGTACTTC	CASSTEWVQETQYF
TRBV4-1	NA	TRBJ2-5	NA	TGCGCCAGCAGCCAACCGGGAGAAGAGACCCAGTACTTC	CASSQPGEETQYF
TRBV10-3	NA	TRBJ1-2	NA	TGTGCCGCGGGAGGAGGGAATGGCTACACCTTC	CAAGGGNGYTF
TRBV6-5	TRBD2	TRBJ2-3	NA	TGTGCCAGCAGTTACGGGCGGGAGCCCACAGATACGCAGTATTTT	CASSYGREPTDTQYF
TRBV20-1	NA	TRBJ2-1	NA	TGCAGTGCGTTTACTGTGGAGCAGTTCTTC	CSAFTVEQFF
TRBV4-1	NA	TRBJ2-7	NA	TGCGCCAGCAGCCAAGACGGCGACTACGAGCAGTACTTC	CASSQDGDYEQYF
TRBV7-9	NA	TRBJ1-5	once	TGTGCCAGCAGCTTAGCCACGGATCAGCCCCAGCATTTT	CASSLATDQPQHF
TRBV11-2	NA	TRBJ1-2	NA	TGTGCCAGCAGCCCACTCTGGGGTGATGGCTACACCTTC	CASSPLWGDGYTF
TRBV2	TRBD2	TRBJ2-5	NA	TGTGCCAGCAGGACCGGGACTAGCGGGGGGGCACGGGAGACCCAGTACTTC	CASRTGTSGGARETQYF
TRBV7-9	TRBD2	TRBJ2-1	few	TGTGCCAGCAGCCCGGTCCGCGGGGGTACCTACAATGAGCAGTTCTTC	CASSPVRGGTYNEQFF
TRBV14	NA	TRBJ2-6	NA	TGTGCCAGCAGCTGGGTGAGGGGGGCGAGTGGGGCCAACGTCCTGACTTTC	CASSWVRGASGANVLTF
TRBV28	NA	TRBJ2-6	NA	TGTGCCAGCAGTCCCGACCCCCTCTCTGGGGCCAACGTCCTGACTTTC	CASSPDPLSGANVLTF
TRBV5-1	NA	TRBJ2-7	NA	TGCGCCAGCAGCTTTAGGGGCCCCTCCTACGAGCAGTACTTC	CASSFRGPSYEQYF
TRBV6-1	NA	TRBJ1-5	few	TGTGCCAGCAGTGAAGCGCTTTGGGGGGCGGATCAGCCCCAGCATTTT	CASSEALWGADQPQHF
TRBV2	TRBD1	TRBJ2-7	once	TGTGCCAGCAGGATGGGACAGGAGGTCTCCTACGAGCAGTACTTC	CASRMGQEVSYEQYF
TRBV6-1	NA	TRBJ1-1	NA	TGTGCCAGCAGTGAGGGGGTAACGGAAGCTTTCTTT	CASSEGVTEAFF
TRBV15	NA	TRBJ2-2	few	TGTGCCACCAGCAGAGTAGACTGGAACACCGGGGAGCTGTTTTTT	CATSRVDWNTGELFF
TRBV30	NA	TRBJ1-6	NA	TGTGCCTGGAGTGAAGCATGGTCCTATAATTCACCCCTCCACTTT	CAWSEAWSYNSPLHF
TRBV30	NA	TRBJ2-3	NA	TGTGCCTGGAGTCCCTCGCTCACAGATACGCAGTATTTT	CAWSPSLTDTQYF
TRBV27	TRBD1	TRBJ1-3	NA	TGTGCCAGCACGGACAGGGAGGCCTTCTCTGGAAACACCATATATTTT	CASTDREAFSGNTIYF
TRBV29-1	TRBD1	TRBJ2-7	NA	TGCAGCGTTGAATCCCGGACAGGGCCCTACGAGCAGTACTTC	CSVESRTGPYEQYF
TRBV27	TRBD1	TRBJ2-1	NA	TGTGCCAGCAGTTTACCAGGGGGCGAACGCAATGAGCAGTTCTTC	CASSLPGGERNEQFF
TRBV29-1	NA	TRBJ1-2	NA	TGCAGCGTTGCTGGTGATGTTGATGGCTACACCTTC	CSVAGDVDGYTF
TRBV5-1	NA	TRBJ2-1	few	TGCGCCAGCACCCATTATAAGCTATACCAAGCGGTCCGGGGGACTCGGCATAACAATGAGCAGTTCTTC	CASTHYKLYQAVRGTRHNNEQFF
TRBV7-9	TRBD1	TRBJ1-2	NA	TGTGCCAGCAGCCCCCGACAGGGTATCTATGGCTACACCTTC	CASSPRQGIYGYTF
TRBV27	TRBD2	TRBJ2-3	NA	TGTGCCAGCAGTTTATCGAGAGCGGGGGGGATCACAGATACGCAGTATTTT	CASSLSRAGGITDTQYF
TRBV9	NA	TRBJ1-3	NA	TGTGCCAGCAGCCCGGGGGGGCGGACCTCTGGAAACACCATATATTTT	CASSPGGRTSGNTIYF
TRBV13	TRBD1	TRBJ2-1	NA	TGTGCCAGCAGCCCCCGACAGGGAAGCTCCTACAATGAGCAGTTCTTC	CASSPRQGSSYNEQFF
TRBV30	NA	TRBJ1-2	NA	TGTGCCTGGAGGTCAGTCTATGGCTACACCTTC	CAWRSVYGYTF
TRBV4-2	TRBD1	TRBJ2-3	NA	TGTGCCAGCAGCCACAACCGGGACAGGCTAAGCACAGATACGCAGTATTTT	CASSHNRDRLSTDTQYF
TRBV19	NA	TRBJ1-1	NA	TGTGCCAGTAGTTGGACAGCAAAGAACACTGAAGCTTTCTTT	CASSWTAKNTEAFF
TRBV10-3	TRBD2	TRBJ2-7	NA	TGTGCCATCAGTGACGGCGGGGGTATGCAGTACTTC	CAISDGGGMQYF
TRBV29-1	NA	TRBJ2-5	NA	TGCAGCGTCCCCACCCTCGTCGGTCCCGAGACCCAGTACTTC	CSVPTLVGPETQYF
TRBV4-1	TRBD1	TRBJ2-7	NA	TGCGCCAGCAGCCAGACCCGGGACAGGGGTTACGAGCAGTACTTC	CASSQTRDRGYEQYF
TRBV29-1	TRBD2	TRBJ2-5	NA	TGCAGCGTTGTAATTGGCGGGGGGTATCAAGAGACCCAGTACTTC	CSVVIGGGYQETQYF
TRBV4-1	NA	TRBJ1-2	once	TGCGCCAGCAGCCAAACCCAGGGTGTCAACTATGGCTACACCTTC	CASSQTQGVNYGYTF